The entry that follows covers one T cell receptor beta chain sequence. What it binds is unknown. These data are taken from a study of T cell repertoires in cytomegalovirus infection. Overall study: Matching HLA type and CMV infection were both indicated by public TCR beta signatures.

TCRdb called the reads again in MiXCR, with one record for every CDR3 protein. There are about 310,000 distinct CDR3 sequences in the sample; 20% to 30% occur only once, and about 14% lies in the top ten. Study results and caveats: Of the TCR beta families, the public ones yielded a cumulative frequency that identified carriers of CMV plus the relevant HLA.

The sequence derives from a human donor in good health (CMV status not recorded). Some clones in this sample may be carry-over from other donors' samples. The sample consisted of cultured PBMCs, taken from culture after CMV antigen stimulation.

The DNA of the CDR3 is TGTGCCAGCAGCTTAGCGACGGGGTTCAAGGGGTTGACGCAGTATTTT. Translating gives CASSLATGFKGLTQYF. The chain recombines TRBV7-2 with TRBJ2-3; D may be TRBD1 or TRBD2 (5 bases each). Deletions cut 0 bases from V and 9 bases from J, with 19 bases between. CDR1 and CDR2 from the germline V gene are SGHTA and FQGNSA. The length of the CDR3 is 16 residues. The variable domain in full, with the rest retrieved from reference TRBV7-2 and TRBJ2-3, is GAGVSQSPSNKVTEKGKDVELRCDPISGHTALYWYRQSLGQGLEFLIYFQGNSAPDKSGLPSDRFSAERTGGSVSTLTIQRTQQEDSAVYLCASSLATGFKGLTQYFGPGTRLTVL.